This T cell receptor (beta chain) was profiled in a study of cytomegalovirus exposure and HLA in healthy donors. PCR primers comprised 60 Vbeta and 13 Jbeta primers. How the authors handled the data: A later analysis counted 70 million to 85 million unique TCR beta chains, about 11 million shared. Libraries were prepared by immunoSEQ multiplex PCR; TCRdb keeps only in-frame clonotypes and omits some of them. V and J calls and clone size follow that table, whereas D and trimming were derived from the DNA. Of 180,000 or so clones detected, less than 80% appear once; the ten largest clones hold 0.6% to 0.9%. Whole-study findings and limits: Sequencing depth across donors, presence/absence analyses assumed, was roughly uniform.

The CDR3 extends over 15 amino acids. From germline, CDR1 is SGHRS and CDR2 YFSETQ. Trimming took off 2 bases at V and 6 bases at J, with 18 bases between the two ends. This clone is a singleton in its sample. The antigen is undetermined. Material for sequencing was PBMCs. This sequence joins TRBV5-1 and TRBJ2-7; D is possibly TRBD1 (6 bases). This sequence originates from a female donor in good health and CMV-seronegative. The CDR3 here is CASSLTWGLASEQYF. The CDR3 region has the DNA TGCGCCAGCAGCTTAACCTGGGGGCTAGCAAGCGAGCAGTACTTC. The variable domain in full, completed from reference TRBV5-1 and TRBJ2-7, reads KAGVTQTPRYLIKTRGQQVTLSCSPISGHRSVSWYQQTPGQGLQFLFEYFSETQRNKGNFPGRFSGRQFSNSRSEMNVSTLELGDSALYLCASSLTWGLASEQYFGPGTRLTVT.